The source of this TCR beta chain is a study of T cells in localized non-small cell lung cancer. Study conclusions and caveats: Overall survival was longer when the density of T cells in the blood was higher. Of the tissues analyzed, uninvolved adjacent lung showed maximal T cell clonality, greater than tumor. Adjacent lung tissue had a median approximately 57 of the top 100 clones found in the tumor. Multi-region tumor sequencing was not done, so intratumor heterogeneity could not be excluded.

This clone was seen a handful of times. No antigen is known for it. Assay used: immunoSEQ multiplex PCR; TCRdb lists only in-frame clones, some missing. Here the sample spans several thousand clones, about 27% being singletons. The source material was lung tumor tissue, sampled before any cancer treatment. The receptor was derived from a male donor older than 55 with stage I lung adenocarcinoma.

For the CDR3, the DNA is TGTGCCAGCAGCTTAAACGGCATAGACGAGCAGTACTTC. It translates to CASSLNGIDEQYF. This sequence joins TRBV7-2 and TRBJ2-7; D is uncertain. The CDR3 is 13 amino acids. The germline V gene has CDR1 SGHTA and CDR2 FQGNSA. The ends were cut back, 2 bases at V and 5 bases at J, with 10 bases in the middle.